Listed below are T cell receptor beta chains from one sample, sequenced in a study of shared clonotypes between healthy human individuals. Clones were sequenced by immunoSEQ multiplex PCR, and TCRdb holds only the in-frame ones, with some missing. This table holds a few million clones, 93% found once. Material: naive CD4+ T cells from PBMCs. Receptor source: a young man in good health. Some clones in this sample may be carry-over from other donors' samples. Both conserved end residues are part of each CDR3. The D gene is left open where the match is weak. The size entry is marked missing in some rows and otherwise reads once, few, many or a size class.

clone_size	j_call	d_call	v_call	cdr3_aa	cdr3_nt
.	TRBJ2-7	.	TRBV5-1	CASKVRATSYEQYF	TGCGCCAGCAAAGTGAGGGCGACCTCCTACGAGCAGTACTTC
.	TRBJ2-1	.	TRBV19	CASSTFPEGWFHEQFF	TGTGCCAGTAGTACCTTCCCCGAGGGCTGGTTTCATGAGCAGTTCTTC
.	TRBJ1-2	.	TRBV28	CATGRGYTF	TGTGCCACGGGCAGGGGCTACACCTTC
.	TRBJ1-5	.	TRBV23-1	CASSQLRGQPQHF	TGCGCCAGCAGTCAATTACGAGGGCAGCCCCAGCATTTT
.	TRBJ1-5	.	TRBV10-2	CASSGNPPSNQPQHF	TGCGCCAGCAGTGGAAATCCTCCTAGCAATCAGCCCCAGCATTTT
.	TRBJ2-1	TRBD2	TRBV5-1	CASCLREVNYNEQFF	TGCGCCAGCTGCCTCCGGGAGGTGAACTACAATGAGCAGTTCTTC
.	TRBJ1-4	.	TRBV19	CASSIERAATNEKLFF	TGTGCCAGTAGTATAGAACGGGCAGCAACTAATGAAAAACTGTTTTTT
once	TRBJ2-3	TRBD2	TRBV4-1	CASSQPQVGGVIGDTQYF	TGCGCCAGCAGCCAACCCCAAGTCGGGGGGGTCATAGGGGATACGCAGTATTTT
.	TRBJ2-7	TRBD2	TRBV5-1	CASSSPQAGGYEQYF	TGCGCCAGCAGCTCCCCACAAGCGGGAGGCTACGAGCAGTACTTC
.	TRBJ1-6	TRBD1	TRBV30	CAWSEDRGLIRGSPLHF	TGTGCCTGGAGTGAGGACAGGGGCCTCATTCGGGGTTCACCCCTCCACTTT
.	TRBJ2-7	.	TRBV15	CATSRDPGRGYEQYF	TGTGCCACCAGCAGAGATCCCGGCAGGGGCTACGAGCAGTACTTC
once	TRBJ1-5	.	TRBV11-2	CASSLSGTSNQPQHF	TGTGCCAGCAGCTTAAGTGGGACAAGCAATCAGCCCCAGCATTTT
once	TRBJ1-2	.	TRBV28	CASSTSRDRRGYTF	TGTGCCAGCAGCACAAGCCGGGACCGCCGTGGCTACACCTTC